This TCR beta chain was captured in a study of blood T cell repertoires in COVID-19. Overall study context: Material from acute and convalescent COVID-19 was sourced from the United States, Italy and Spain. From T cells, B-cell-depleted T cells, or PBMCs came the material, which was cDNA or gDNA.

V lost 5 bases and J 2 bases, leaving 7 bases between the germline ends. The CDR3 sequence is 12 residues long. From germline, CDR1 is SGHTA and CDR2 FQGNSA. Per the original methods: Reference gene primer amplification in the assay estimated nucleated cell counts. The assay was immunoSEQ multiplex PCR, and TCRdb's table has in-frame clones only and misses some. From that table come the V and J calls and clone size; the DNA was used to work out D and trimming. This table holds 130,000 to 150,000 clones, 65% to 90% found once. This clone was counted only a few times. The chain joins TRBV7-2 to TRBJ2-7; D uncertain. This sequence was found in a human donor in a cohort sampled during active COVID-19. Sequences were obtained from peripheral blood. This CDR3 is CASSPDTYEQYF. The DNA of the CDR3 is TGTGCCAGCAGCCCAGACACCTACGAGCAGTACTTC.